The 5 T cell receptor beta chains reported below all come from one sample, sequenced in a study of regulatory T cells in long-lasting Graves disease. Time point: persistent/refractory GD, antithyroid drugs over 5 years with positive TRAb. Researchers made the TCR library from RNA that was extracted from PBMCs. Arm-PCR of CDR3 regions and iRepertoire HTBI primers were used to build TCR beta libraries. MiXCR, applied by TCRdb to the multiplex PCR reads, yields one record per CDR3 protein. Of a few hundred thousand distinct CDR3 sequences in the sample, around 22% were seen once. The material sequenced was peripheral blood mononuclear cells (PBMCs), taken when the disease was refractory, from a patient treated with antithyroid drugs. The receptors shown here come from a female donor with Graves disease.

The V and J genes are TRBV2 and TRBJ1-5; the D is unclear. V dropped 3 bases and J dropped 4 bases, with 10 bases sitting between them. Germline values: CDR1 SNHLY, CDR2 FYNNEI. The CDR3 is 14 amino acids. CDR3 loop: CASSERPRNQPQHF. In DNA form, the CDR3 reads TGTGCCAGCAGTGAGCGGCCGCGAAATCAGCCCCAGCATTTT.

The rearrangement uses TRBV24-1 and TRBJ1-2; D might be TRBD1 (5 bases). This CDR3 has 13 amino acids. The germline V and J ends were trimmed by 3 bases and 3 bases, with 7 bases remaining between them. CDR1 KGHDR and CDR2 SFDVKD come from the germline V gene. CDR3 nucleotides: TGTGCCACCAGTGATCAGGGCTACTATGGCTACACCTTC. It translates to CATSDQGYYGYTF.

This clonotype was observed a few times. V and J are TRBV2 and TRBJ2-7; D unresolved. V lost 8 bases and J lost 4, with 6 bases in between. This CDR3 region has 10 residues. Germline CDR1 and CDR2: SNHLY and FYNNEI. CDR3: CASELYEQYF. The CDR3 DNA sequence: TGTGCCAGCGAACTTTACGAGCAGTACTTC.

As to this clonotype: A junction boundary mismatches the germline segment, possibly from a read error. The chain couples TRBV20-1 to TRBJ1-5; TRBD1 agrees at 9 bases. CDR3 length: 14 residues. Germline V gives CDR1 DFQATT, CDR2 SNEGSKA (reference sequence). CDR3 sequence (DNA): TGCAGTGCTTGGAGTACAGGGGGCAACCAGCCCCAGCATTTT. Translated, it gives CSAWSTGGNQPQHF.

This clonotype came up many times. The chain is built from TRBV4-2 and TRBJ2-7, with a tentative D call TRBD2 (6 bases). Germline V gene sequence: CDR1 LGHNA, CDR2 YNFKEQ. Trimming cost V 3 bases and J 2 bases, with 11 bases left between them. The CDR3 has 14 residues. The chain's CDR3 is CASSHTGEAYEQYF. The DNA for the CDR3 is TGTGCCAGCAGCCATACGGGAGAGGCCTACGAGCAGTACTTC.